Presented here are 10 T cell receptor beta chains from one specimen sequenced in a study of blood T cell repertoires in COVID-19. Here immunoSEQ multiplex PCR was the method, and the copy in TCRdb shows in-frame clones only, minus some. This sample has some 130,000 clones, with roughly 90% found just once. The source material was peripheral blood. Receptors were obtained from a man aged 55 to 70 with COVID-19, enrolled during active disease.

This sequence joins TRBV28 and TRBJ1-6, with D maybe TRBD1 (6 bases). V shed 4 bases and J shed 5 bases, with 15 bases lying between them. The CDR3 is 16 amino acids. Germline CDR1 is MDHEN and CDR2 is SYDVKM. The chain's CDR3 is CASSSSTGFNNSPLHF. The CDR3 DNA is TGTGCCAGCAGTTCTTCTACAGGGTTTAATAATTCACCCCTCCACTTT.

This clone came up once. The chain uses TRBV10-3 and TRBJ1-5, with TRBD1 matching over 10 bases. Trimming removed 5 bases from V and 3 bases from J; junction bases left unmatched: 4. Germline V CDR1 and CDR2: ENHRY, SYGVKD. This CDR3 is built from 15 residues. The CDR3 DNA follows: TGTGCCATCAGTTCCGGGACAGGGGTCAATCAGCCCCAGCATTTT. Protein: CAISSGTGVNQPQHF.

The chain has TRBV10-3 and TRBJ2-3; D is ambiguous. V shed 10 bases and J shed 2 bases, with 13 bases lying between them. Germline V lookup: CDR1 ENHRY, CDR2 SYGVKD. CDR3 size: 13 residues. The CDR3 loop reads CASTAADTDTQYF. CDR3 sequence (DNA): TGTGCCAGTACAGCAGCCGACACAGATACGCAGTATTTT.

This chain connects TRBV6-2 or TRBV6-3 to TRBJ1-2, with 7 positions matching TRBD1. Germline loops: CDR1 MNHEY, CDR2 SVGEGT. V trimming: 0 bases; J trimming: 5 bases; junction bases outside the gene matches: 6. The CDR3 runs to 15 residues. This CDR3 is CASSYSQGTVYGYTF. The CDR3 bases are TGTGCCAGCAGTTACTCGCAAGGGACAGTATATGGCTACACCTTC.

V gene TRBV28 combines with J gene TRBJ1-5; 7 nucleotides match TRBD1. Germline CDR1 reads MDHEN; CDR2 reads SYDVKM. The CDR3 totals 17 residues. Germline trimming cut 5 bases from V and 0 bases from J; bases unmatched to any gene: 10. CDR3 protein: CASSEDTGTDSNQPQHF. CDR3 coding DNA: TGTGCCAGCAGTGAAGACACCGGGACAGATAGCAATCAGCCCCAGCATTTT.

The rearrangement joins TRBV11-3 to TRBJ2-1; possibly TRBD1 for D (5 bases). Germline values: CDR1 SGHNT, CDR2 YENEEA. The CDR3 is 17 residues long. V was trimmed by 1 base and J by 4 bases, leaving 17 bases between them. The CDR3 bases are TGTGCCAGCAGCTTAGGTCGACAGACCTCCTATTACAATGAGCAGTTCTTC. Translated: CASSLGRQTSYYNEQFF.

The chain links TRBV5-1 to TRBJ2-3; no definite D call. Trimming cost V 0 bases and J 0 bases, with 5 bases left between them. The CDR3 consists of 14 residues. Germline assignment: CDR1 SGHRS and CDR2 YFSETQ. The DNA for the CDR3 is TGCGCCAGCAGCTTGGAACAGAGCACAGATACGCAGTATTTT. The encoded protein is CASSLEQSTDTQYF.

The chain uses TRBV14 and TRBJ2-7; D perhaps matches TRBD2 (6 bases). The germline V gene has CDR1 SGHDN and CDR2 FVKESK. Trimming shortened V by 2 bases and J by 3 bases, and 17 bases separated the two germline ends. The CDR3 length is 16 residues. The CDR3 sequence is CASSQSLSGGVYEQYF. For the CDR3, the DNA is TGTGCCAGCAGCCAAAGTCTATCGGGCGGGGTCTACGAGCAGTACTTC.

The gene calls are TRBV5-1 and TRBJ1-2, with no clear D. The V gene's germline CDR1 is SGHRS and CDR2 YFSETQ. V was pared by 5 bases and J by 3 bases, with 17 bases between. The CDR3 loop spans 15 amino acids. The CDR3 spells CASSFRSTEDYGYTF. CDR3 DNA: TGCGCCAGCAGTTTCCGTTCCACTGAAGACTATGGCTACACCTTC.

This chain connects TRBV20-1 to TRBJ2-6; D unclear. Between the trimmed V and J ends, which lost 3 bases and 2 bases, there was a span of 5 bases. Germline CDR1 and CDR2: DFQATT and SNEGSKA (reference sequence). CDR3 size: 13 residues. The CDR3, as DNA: TGCAGTGCTAGTAGAGCTGGGGCCAACGTCCTGACTTTC. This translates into CSASRAGANVLTF.